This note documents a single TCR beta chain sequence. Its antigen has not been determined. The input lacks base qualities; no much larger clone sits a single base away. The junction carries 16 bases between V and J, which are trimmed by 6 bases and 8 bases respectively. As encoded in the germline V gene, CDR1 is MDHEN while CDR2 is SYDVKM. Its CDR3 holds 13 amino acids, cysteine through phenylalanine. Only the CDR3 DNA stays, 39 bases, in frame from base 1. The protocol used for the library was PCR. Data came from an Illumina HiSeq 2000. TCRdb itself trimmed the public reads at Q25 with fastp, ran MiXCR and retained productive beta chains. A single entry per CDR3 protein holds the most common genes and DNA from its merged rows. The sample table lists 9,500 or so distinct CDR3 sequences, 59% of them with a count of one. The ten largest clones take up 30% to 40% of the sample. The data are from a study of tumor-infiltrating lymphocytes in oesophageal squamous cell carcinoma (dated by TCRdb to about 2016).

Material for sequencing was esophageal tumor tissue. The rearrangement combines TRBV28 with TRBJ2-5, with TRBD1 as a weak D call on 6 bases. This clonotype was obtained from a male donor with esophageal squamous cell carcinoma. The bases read TGTGCCAGCAGCACGGACAGCCCGGGAACCCAGTACTTC. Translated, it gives CASSTDSPGTQYF.